The 31 T cell receptor beta chains below all came from one sample that was sequenced in a study of T cells in narcolepsy. The table came from immunoSEQ multiplex PCR; TCRdb's copy has only in-frame clones and leaves some out. The data show roughly 20,000 clones, with under 85% seen just once and 1.5% to 2% held by the top ten. The sequenced material came from memory (CD45RA-) CD4+ T cells from blood. These TCRs come from a human donor in good health.

This chain uses TRBV18 with TRBJ1-1; D is possibly TRBD1 (5 bases). The V and J ends lost 2 bases and 4 bases respectively, with 11 bases between them. CDR1 is KGHSH and CDR2 is LQKENI in the germline V gene. The CDR3 covers 14 residues. CDR3 bases: TGTGCCAGCTCACCATCCGGGGGAGGCACTGAAGCTTTCTTT. It translates to CASSPSGGGTEAFF. Based on the CDR3 plus reference TRBV18 and TRBJ1-1, the full variable domain is NAGVMQNPRHLVRRRGQEARLRCSPMKGHSHVYWYRQLPEEGLKFMVYLQKENIIDESGMPKERFSAEFPKEGPSILRIQQVVRGDSAAYFCASSPSGGGTEAFFGQGTRLTVV.

The chain combines TRBV4-2 with TRBJ2-7, with TRBD2 as a possible D gene (6 bases). The CDR3 runs 15 residues. Trimming shortened V by 6 bases and J by 3 bases, and 18 bases separated the two germline ends. The germline gives CDR1 LGHNA, CDR2 YNFKEQ. Here the CDR3 reads CASSREQDGGYEQYF. The CDR3 DNA reads TGTGCCAGCAGTAGGGAACAAGACGGGGGCTACGAGCAGTACTTC.

J is TRBJ1-2 and V is TRBV6-5; tentative D call: TRBD1 (5 bases). In germline, CDR1 is MNHEY, CDR2 SVGAGI. V was clipped by 0 bases and J by 5 bases, with 16 bases between them. The CDR3 length is 16 residues. The CDR3 loop is CASSYSGPQEGYGYTF. CDR3 nucleotides: TGTGCCAGCAGTTACTCGGGCCCACAGGAGGGGTATGGCTACACCTTC.

In this sample, this clone turned up a few times. This chain joins TRBV7-9 and TRBJ1-4, with D perhaps TRBD1 (5 bases). Germline V lookup: CDR1 SEHNR, CDR2 FQNEAQ (reference sequence). The length of the CDR3 is 15 residues. Trimming pared 3 bases from V and 3 bases from J, leaving 11 bases between. CDR3 sequence reads: CASSLGVSANEKLFF. The CDR3 DNA is TGTGCCAGCAGCTTGGGGGTGTCAGCTAATGAAAAACTGTTTTTT.

V and J are TRBV5-4 and TRBJ1-5; the match to TRBD1 covers 10 bases. Trimming at V came to 5 bases and at J to 4 bases, leaving 9 bases not matched to a gene. CDR1 and CDR2 from the germline V gene are SGHNT and YYREEE (reference sequence). The CDR3 covers 16 residues. The CDR3 DNA reads TGTGCCAGCAGTTTTTACGACAGGGGGCGAAATCAGCCCCAGCATTTT. Its translation is CASSFYDRGRNQPQHF.

The chain employs TRBV29-1 and TRBJ2-1, with 8 bases lining up with TRBD2. Germline V lookup: CDR1 SQVTM, CDR2 ANQGSEA. V lost 6 bases to trimming and J lost 0 bases; unmatched junction nucleotides: 7. This CDR3 has 15 amino acids. This chain's CDR3 is CSVDRSGSSYNEQFF. CDR3 DNA: TGCAGCGTGGATCGGAGCGGGAGCTCCTACAATGAGCAGTTCTTC.

The J gene is TRBJ2-7, the V gene TRBV5-1; D possibly matches TRBD1 or TRBD2 (6 bases each). Trimming shortened V by 0 bases and J by 3 bases, and 19 bases separated the two germline ends. CDR3 length: 17 amino acids. Germline loops: CDR1 SGHRS, CDR2 YFSETQ. Here the CDR3 reads CASSLGPRGVGYYEQYF. The CDR3 DNA sequence: TGCGCCAGCAGCTTGGGGCCGAGGGGGGTGGGGTACTACGAGCAGTACTTC.

The rearrangement uses TRBV5-5 and TRBJ1-1, with D tentatively TRBD1 (6 bases). The CDR3 totals 14 residues. Trimming took off 6 bases at V and 14 bases at J, with 26 bases between the two ends. Germline values: CDR1 SGHKS, CDR2 YYEKEE (reference sequence). The CDR3 loop is CASTDLRGDKNSFF. The CDR3 nucleotides read TGTGCCAGCACCGACCTTAGGGGGGATAAGAATTCGTTCTTT.

This clone was counted only a few times. The rearrangement links TRBV28 to TRBJ1-5; 10 bases fit TRBD1. CDR3 size: 18 residues. In germline, CDR1 is MDHEN, CDR2 SYDVKM. V was pared by 3 bases and J by 1 base, with 9 bases of the junction left unmatched. This CDR3 reads CASSFLDRGRQSNQPQHF. The DNA of the CDR3 is TGTGCCAGCAGTTTCCTAGACAGGGGGCGTCAGAGCAATCAGCCCCAGCATTTT.

The chain combines TRBV15 with TRBJ1-2, with 9 bases matching TRBD1. The V gene end was trimmed by 1 base and the J gene end by 8 bases; junction bases not matched to a gene: 20. From germline, CDR1 is LNHNV and CDR2 YYDKDF (reference sequence). This CDR3 region has 19 residues. Written as DNA, the CDR3 is TGTGCCACCAGCAGAGGAACTTTTGCCGGACAGGGGAGTACCGGGGGCTACACCTTC. It specifies CATSRGTFAGQGSTGGYTF.

This clone turned up a few times. The chain couples TRBV2 to TRBJ2-1; D call uncertain. Between the trimmed V and J ends, which lost 6 bases and 7 bases, there was a span of 10 bases. Germline CDR1 SNHLY, CDR2 FYNNEI. The CDR3 sequence is 12 residues long. CDR3 in DNA: TGTGCCAGCAGGGACCCACCAAATGAGCAGTTCTTC. As protein: CASRDPPNEQFF.

The chain carries TRBV6-4 and TRBJ2-7; D uncertain. The germline V and J ends were trimmed by 3 bases and 3 bases, with 9 bases remaining between them. CDR3 length: 13 residues. Germline assignment: CDR1 MRHNA and CDR2 SNTAGT. CDR3 sequence (DNA): TGTGCCAGCAGTGATCTACACCACTACGAGCAGTACTTC. As protein: CASSDLHHYEQYF.

The chain recombines TRBV18 with TRBJ2-1; 12 bases fit TRBD2. The germline V gene has CDR1 KGHSH and CDR2 LQKENI. The CDR3 has 16 residues. Trimming removed 2 bases from V and 5 bases from J; junction bases left unmatched: 4. The CDR3 sequence: CASSPSWTSGDNEQFF. DNA for the CDR3: TGTGCCAGCTCACCATCATGGACTAGCGGGGACAATGAGCAGTTCTTC.

This chain connects TRBV6-5 to TRBJ2-2, with a possible D match to TRBD1 (5 bases). The germline V and J ends were trimmed by 7 bases and 2 bases, with 14 bases remaining between them. This CDR3 region has 15 residues. Germline values: CDR1 MNHEY, CDR2 SVGAGI. The CDR3 region is CASKLLGPNTGELFF. CDR3 nucleotides: TGTGCCAGCAAGTTACTGGGGCCCAACACCGGGGAGCTGTTTTTT.

This chain uses TRBV10-3 with TRBJ2-6; 10 nucleotides align to TRBD1. There are 20 residues in the CDR3. The V and J ends lost 0 bases and 0 bases, in that order; junction bases with no gene match: 8. The germline gives CDR1 ENHRY, CDR2 SYGVKD. CDR3 bases: TGTGCCATCAGTGAGTCCCAGGGGACAGGGGCCACCTCTGGGGCCAACGTCCTGACTTTC. Translated: CAISESQGTGATSGANVLTF.

In its sample, this clone was seen once. CDR3 bases: TGTGCCAGCAGTCCCGGGACAGGGGTCTCCGAGCAGTACTTC. Encoded protein: CASSPGTGVSEQYF. The V call is TRBV6-1, the J call TRBJ2-7, with 10 bases aligning to TRBD1. Germline V gene data show CDR1 as MNHNS and CDR2 as SASEGT. This CDR3 is built from 14 residues. V shed 5 bases and J 6 bases; nucleotides not matched to a gene: 7.

This clone has just a few counts. The chain has TRBV27 and TRBJ1-6; maybe TRBD1 (5 bases). Trimming pared 2 bases from V and 0 bases from J, leaving 5 bases between. The V gene's germline CDR1 is MNHEY and CDR2 SMNVEV (reference sequence). The CDR3 extends over 15 amino acids. The CDR3 DNA reads as TGTGCCAGCAGTTTAGGGGGCTCCTATAATTCACCCCTCCACTTT. Its protein is CASSLGGSYNSPLHF.

The V call is TRBV5-6, the J call TRBJ2-3; D ambiguous. The ends were cut back, 2 bases at V and 5 bases at J, with 3 bases in the middle. CDR1 is SGHDT and CDR2 is YYEEEE in the germline V gene. This CDR3 is 11 amino acids long. The CDR3 is CASSLGDTQYF. The DNA for the CDR3 is TGTGCCAGCAGCTTAGGAGATACGCAGTATTTT.

This chain links TRBV5-1 with TRBJ2-3; the D is unclear. Trimming left V 0 bases short and J 4 bases short, with 6 bases between. Germline CDR1 is SGHRS and CDR2 is YFSETQ. The CDR3 is made up of 13 amino acids. CDR3 amino acids: CASSLERADTQYF. In DNA, the CDR3 is TGCGCCAGCAGCTTGGAAAGGGCAGATACGCAGTATTTT.

The V and J genes are TRBV29-1 and TRBJ1-1; D not resolved. The CDR3 totals 10 residues. Trimming removed 7 bases at V and 0 bases at J, with 3 bases between. Germline CDR1 and CDR2: SQVTM and ANQGSEA. CDR3 DNA sequence: TGCAGCGGCATGAACACTGAAGCTTTCTTT. Its protein product is CSGMNTEAFF.

The chain carries TRBV5-5 and TRBJ2-3; the match to TRBD1 covers 11 bases. With 4 bases clipped from V and 4 bases from J, the junction kept 8 bases outside the gene matches. This CDR3 region has 16 residues. Germline CDR1 reads SGHKS; CDR2 reads YYEKEE (reference sequence). DNA for the CDR3: TGTGCCAGCAGCCCTGGGGGGACAGGGGGATCAGATACGCAGTATTTT. Protein product: CASSPGGTGGSDTQYF.

Notes on this clone: A junction boundary mismatches the germline segment, possibly from a read error. Other DNA sequences within the sample encode an identical CDR3. V is TRBV29-1 and J is TRBJ1-2; D might be TRBD1 (6 bases). The germline CDR1 and CDR2 sequences are SQVTM and ANQGSEA. The CDR3 sequence is 12 residues long. DNA for the CDR3: TGCAGCGTTGGAATGGAGGGGGATGGTTACACCTTC. It encodes CSVGMEGDGYTF.

The chain recombines TRBV6-1 with TRBJ2-5, with D hard to call. Deletions cut 7 bases from V and 1 base from J, with 13 bases between. Germline lookup yields CDR1 MNHNS and CDR2 SASEGT. The CDR3 length is 14 residues. CDR3 in DNA: TGTGCCAGCACCAAGGACCACATCCAAGAGACCCAGTACTTC. Amino acid sequence: CASTKDHIQETQYF.

J is TRBJ2-5 and V is TRBV7-2, with 7 bases identical to TRBD1. The DNA end lines up better with TRBJ2-7; the J call may be wrong. This CDR3 comprises 15 residues. Germline loops: CDR1 SGHTA, CDR2 FQGNSA. The CDR3 loop is CASSLGHRGSYEQYF. The DNA for the CDR3 is TGTGCCAGCAGCTTGGGCCACAGGGGTTCCTACGAGCAGTACTTC.

The chain links TRBV10-3 to TRBJ1-2; D is perhaps TRBD1 (5 bases). CDR3 size: 15 residues. Germline loops: CDR1 ENHRY, CDR2 SYGVKD. Trimming stripped 0 bases from V and 2 bases from J, with 10 bases between. CDR3 DNA sequence: TGTGCCATCAGTGAGTCGATCGGGGGGAACTATGGCTACACCTTC. Translation: CAISESIGGNYGYTF.

The chain recombines TRBV18 with TRBJ2-3, with unresolved D. The CDR3 is made up of 15 amino acids. Germline V CDR1 and CDR2: KGHSH, LQKENI. The ends were cut back, 2 bases at V and 6 bases at J, with 15 bases in the middle. CDR3 sequence (DNA): TGTGCCAGCTCACCAAATAGTTCCCCGAGGGATACGCAGTATTTT. Translating gives CASSPNSSPRDTQYF.

The chain is built from TRBV7-2 and TRBJ2-3; 7 bases are a match to TRBD2. Germline CDR1 and CDR2: SGHTA and FQGNSA. The CDR3 consists of 14 residues. The trim removed 4 bases at V and 3 bases at J, leaving 4 bases unmatched. The DNA of the CDR3 is TGTGCCAGCAGCTGGGGACTACAAACAGATACGCAGTATTTT. Its translation: CASSWGLQTDTQYF. The variable domain in full, with the rest retrieved from reference TRBV7-2 and TRBJ2-3, is GAGVSQSPSNKVTEKGKDVELRCDPISGHTALYWYRQSLGQGLEFLIYFQGNSAPDKSGLPSDRFSAERTGGSVSTLTIQRTQQEDSAVYLCASSWGLQTDTQYFGPGTRLTVL.

The V and J genes are TRBV29-1 and TRBJ2-1; D is undetermined. The CDR3 is made up of 13 amino acids. The V end lost 4 bases, the J end lost 5 bases, and 12 bases lay between the germline ends. Germline CDR1 SQVTM, CDR2 ANQGSEA. CDR3 region: CSVVVRRDNEQFF. The DNA for the CDR3 is TGCAGCGTTGTAGTGCGGCGAGACAATGAGCAGTTCTTC.

This chain connects TRBV18 to TRBJ1-1; 9 bases align to TRBD1. The CDR3 contains 16 residues. Germline CDR1 is KGHSH and CDR2 is LQKENI. The J segment lost 2 bases and the V segment lost 3 bases, leaving 7 bases of the junction unmatched. For the CDR3, the DNA is TGTGCCAGCTCACCGATGCTACAGGGGGCCAACACTGAAGCTTTCTTT. Encoded protein: CASSPMLQGANTEAFF. Filled out from reference TRBV18 and TRBJ1-1, the complete variable domain reads NAGVMQNPRHLVRRRGQEARLRCSPMKGHSHVYWYRQLPEEGLKFMVYLQKENIIDESGMPKERFSAEFPKEGPSILRIQQVVRGDSAAYFCASSPMLQGANTEAFFGQGTRLTVV.

This chain joins TRBV30 and TRBJ2-7; maybe TRBD2 (6 bases). CDR1 is GTSNPN and CDR2 is SVGIG in the germline V gene (reference sequence). The CDR3 consists of 13 residues. V was shortened by 4 bases and J by 5 bases, with 15 bases between the two germline ends. CDR3 sequence: CAWMGPPGDEQYF. The CDR3, as DNA: TGTGCCTGGATGGGTCCGCCGGGGGACGAGCAGTACTTC.

The chain has TRBV7-6 and TRBJ2-2; a weak D match, TRBD2 (7 bases). CDR1 is SGHVS, CDR2 FNYEAQ, per germline. Trimming removed 5 bases at V and 6 bases at J, with 19 bases between. The CDR3 is made up of 16 amino acids. The chain's CDR3 is CASSTPQGGVSGELFF. As DNA, the CDR3 is TGTGCCAGCAGCACCCCACAGGGAGGGGTCTCCGGGGAGCTGTTTTTT.